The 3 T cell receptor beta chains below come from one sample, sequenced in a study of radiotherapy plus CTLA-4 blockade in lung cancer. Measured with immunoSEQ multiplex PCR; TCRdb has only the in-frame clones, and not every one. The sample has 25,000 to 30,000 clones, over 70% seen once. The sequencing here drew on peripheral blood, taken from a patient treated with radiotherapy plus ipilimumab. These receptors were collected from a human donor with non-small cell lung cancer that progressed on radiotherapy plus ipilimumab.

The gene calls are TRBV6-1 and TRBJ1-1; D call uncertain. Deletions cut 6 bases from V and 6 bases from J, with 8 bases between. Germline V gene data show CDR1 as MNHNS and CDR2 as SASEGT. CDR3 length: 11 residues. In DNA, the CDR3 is TGTGCCAGCAGGGGAGGCGCTGAAGCTTTCTTT. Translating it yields CASRGGAEAFF.

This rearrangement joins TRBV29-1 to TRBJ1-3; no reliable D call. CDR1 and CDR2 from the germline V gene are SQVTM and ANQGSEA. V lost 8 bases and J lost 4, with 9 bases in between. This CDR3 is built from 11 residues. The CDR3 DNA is TGCAGCTCCAAGGAGGGAAACACCATATATTTT. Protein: CSSKEGNTIYF.

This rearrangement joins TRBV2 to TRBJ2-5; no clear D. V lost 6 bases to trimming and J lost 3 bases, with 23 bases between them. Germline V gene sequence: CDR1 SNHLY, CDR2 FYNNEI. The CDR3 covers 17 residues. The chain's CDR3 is CASSGPLEVGWEETQYF. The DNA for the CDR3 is TGTGCCAGCAGCGGACCCCTCGAAGTGGGGTGGGAAGAGACCCAGTACTTC.